This TCR beta chain came from a study of blood T cell repertoires in COVID-19. Overall study: Samples taken during acute and convalescent COVID-19 were collected in the United States, Italy and Spain.

Authors' methods: Estimates of nucleated cell counts were drawn from the amplification of reference gene primers. The protocol was immunoSEQ multiplex PCR, while the TCRdb copy is restricted to in-frame clones and leaves out a portion. D and trimming were read from the DNA, whereas the V and J calls and clone size are those reported in that table. The table lists 300,000 to 350,000 clones, roughly 89% of them singletons, with around 9% in the top ten. Germline CDR1 is MDHEN and CDR2 is SYDVKM. The CDR3 is made up of 16 amino acids. Trimming removed 9 bases from V and 3 bases from J, with 23 bases in between.

The J gene is TRBJ1-1, the V gene TRBV28; D may be TRBD1 (5 bases). Sequenced sample: PBMCs or T cells enriched from blood (not recorded which). This clonotype was obtained from a woman between 18 and 29 years old who had recovered from COVID-19. The CDR3 protein is CARCPRGMGWHTEAFF. In nucleotides, the CDR3 is TGTGCCAGGTGCCCGCGGGGGATGGGATGGCACACTGAAGCTTTCTTT.